Listed below are T cell receptor beta chains from one sample, sequenced in a study of cytomegalovirus exposure and HLA in healthy donors. Only in-frame clones appear in the TCRdb table, and some are missing; sequencing was by immunoSEQ multiplex PCR. Altogether approximately 150,000 clones are present, 70% to 80% being singletons, with the ten largest covering 2.1%. What was sequenced was PBMCs. The origin of the receptors is a man in his forties or fifties in good health and CMV-seronegative. Both conserved end residues are part of each CDR3. Fields, in order: V gene, D gene, J gene, clone size, CDR3 protein, CDR3 DNA. A D gene is named only where the DNA matches it firmly. A clone size is listed for some rows: how often the clone was seen (once, few, many), or a class if it is expanded.

V gene: TRBV9; D gene: TRBD2; J gene: TRBJ2-2; clone size: .; CDR3 protein: CASSVGTMNTGELFF; CDR3 DNA: TGTGCCAGCAGCGTCGGGACTATGAACACCGGGGAGCTGTTTTTT
V gene: TRBV15; D gene: .; J gene: TRBJ1-5; clone size: few; CDR3 protein: CATSRDLINQPQHF; CDR3 DNA: TGTGCCACCAGCAGAGATCTAATCAATCAGCCCCAGCATTTT
V gene: TRBV6-5; D gene: .; J gene: TRBJ2-7; clone size: .; CDR3 protein: CASSPLKAAYEQYF; CDR3 DNA: TGTGCCAGCAGCCCCCTAAAGGCGGCCTACGAGCAGTACTTC
V gene: TRBV27; D gene: TRBD2; J gene: TRBJ2-2; clone size: .; CDR3 protein: CASKRLAGGGKSTGELFF; CDR3 DNA: TGTGCCAGCAAGAGACTAGCGGGAGGGGGGAAGAGCACCGGGGAGCTGTTTTTT
V gene: TRBV7-2; D gene: TRBD2; J gene: TRBJ2-5; clone size: .; CDR3 protein: CASSLTIAGGGQETQYF; CDR3 DNA: TGTGCCAGCAGCTTGACTATAGCGGGAGGGGGACAAGAGACCCAGTACTTC
V gene: TRBV5-1; D gene: TRBD1; J gene: TRBJ2-5; clone size: .; CDR3 protein: CASRLGGSQGAFQRETQYF; CDR3 DNA: TGCGCCAGCAGGCTAGGGGGGTCTCAGGGGGCCTTCCAAAGAGAGACCCAGTACTTC
V gene: TRBV19; D gene: TRBD2; J gene: TRBJ2-5; clone size: .; CDR3 protein: CASSPASGFQETQYF; CDR3 DNA: TGTGCCAGTAGTCCGGCTAGCGGGTTCCAAGAGACCCAGTACTTC
V gene: TRBV6-5; D gene: .; J gene: TRBJ1-5; clone size: .; CDR3 protein: CASSYRDSNQPQHF; CDR3 DNA: TGTGCCAGCAGTTACAGAGATAGCAATCAGCCCCAGCATTTT
V gene: TRBV29-1; D gene: .; J gene: TRBJ1-1; clone size: .; CDR3 protein: CSAEGSQRQMNTEAFF; CDR3 DNA: TGCAGCGCGGAGGGCAGCCAAAGGCAGATGAACACTGAAGCTTTCTTT
V gene: TRBV28; D gene: .; J gene: TRBJ2-7; clone size: .; CDR3 protein: CASSLKASLQGNYEQYF; CDR3 DNA: TGTGCCAGCAGTTTAAAGGCCTCCCTCCAGGGGAACTACGAGCAGTACTTC
V gene: TRBV28; D gene: TRBD1; J gene: TRBJ1-3; clone size: .; CDR3 protein: CASRLTQGAAGNTIYF; CDR3 DNA: TGTGCCAGCAGGCTAACACAGGGGGCCGCTGGAAACACCATATATTTT
V gene: TRBV11-2; D gene: .; J gene: TRBJ2-1; clone size: .; CDR3 protein: CASSFQAGPNNEQFF; CDR3 DNA: TGTGCCAGCAGCTTCCAGGCAGGCCCTAACAATGAGCAGTTCTTC
V gene: TRBV10-3; D gene: .; J gene: TRBJ2-7; clone size: .; CDR3 protein: CAISANRETVEQYF; CDR3 DNA: TGTGCCATCAGTGCCAACAGGGAAACGGTCGAGCAGTACTTC
V gene: TRBV5-4; D gene: .; J gene: TRBJ2-3; clone size: .; CDR3 protein: CASSRTGTTDTQYF; CDR3 DNA: TGTGCCAGCAGCCGTACAGGGACCACAGATACGCAGTATTTT
V gene: TRBV30; D gene: .; J gene: TRBJ1-1; clone size: .; CDR3 protein: CAWSVPGLFVEAFF; CDR3 DNA: TGTGCCTGGAGTGTACCAGGGCTGTTCGTCGAAGCTTTCTTT
V gene: TRBV7-8; D gene: TRBD1; J gene: TRBJ1-3; clone size: once; CDR3 protein: CASSPRDRQYSGNTIYF; CDR3 DNA: TGTGCCAGCAGCCCCCGGGACAGACAGTACTCTGGAAACACCATATATTTT
V gene: TRBV6-1; D gene: .; J gene: TRBJ2-1; clone size: .; CDR3 protein: CASSVLAKRSYNEQFF; CDR3 DNA: TGTGCCAGCAGTGTTCTAGCCAAAAGATCCTACAATGAGCAGTTCTTC
V gene: TRBV27; D gene: .; J gene: TRBJ2-1; clone size: .; CDR3 protein: CASSLSASDYSYNEQFF; CDR3 DNA: TGTGCCAGCAGTTTATCGGCTAGCGATTACTCCTACAATGAGCAGTTCTTC
V gene: TRBV27; D gene: TRBD2; J gene: TRBJ2-1; clone size: .; CDR3 protein: CASSLFWLAGGPSSYNEQFF; CDR3 DNA: TGTGCCAGCAGCCTTTTCTGGCTAGCGGGAGGCCCGAGCTCCTACAATGAGCAGTTCTTC
V gene: TRBV7-8; D gene: .; J gene: TRBJ2-1; clone size: .; CDR3 protein: CASSPSAYNEQFF; CDR3 DNA: TGTGCCAGCAGCCCTTCGGCCTACAATGAGCAGTTCTTC
V gene: TRBV19; D gene: TRBD2; J gene: TRBJ2-7; clone size: .; CDR3 protein: CASSIRLAVAYEQYF; CDR3 DNA: TGTGCCAGTAGTATCAGACTAGCGGTGGCCTACGAGCAGTACTTC
V gene: TRBV7-2; D gene: TRBD1; J gene: TRBJ2-5; clone size: .; CDR3 protein: CASSSQPGTGGRETQYF; CDR3 DNA: TGTGCCAGCAGCTCCCAACCCGGGACAGGGGGAAGAGAGACCCAGTACTTC
V gene: TRBV19; D gene: TRBD2; J gene: TRBJ2-1; clone size: .; CDR3 protein: CASSDGLAGGYNEQFF; CDR3 DNA: TGTGCCAGTAGCGACGGACTAGCGGGAGGCTACAATGAGCAGTTCTTC
V gene: TRBV19; D gene: .; J gene: TRBJ2-2; clone size: .; CDR3 protein: CASSSSRVAGTGELFF; CDR3 DNA: TGTGCCAGTAGTTCTTCCCGGGTGGCGGGCACCGGGGAGCTGTTTTTT
V gene: TRBV5-8; D gene: .; J gene: TRBJ1-1; clone size: .; CDR3 protein: CASTPRRDTEAFF; CDR3 DNA: TGTGCCAGCACCCCTCGGAGGGACACTGAAGCTTTCTTT
V gene: TRBV7-2; D gene: .; J gene: TRBJ2-7; clone size: once; CDR3 protein: CASSLGRSSYEQYF; CDR3 DNA: TGTGCCAGCAGCTTAGGGAGGAGTTCCTACGAGCAGTACTTC
V gene: TRBV2; D gene: .; J gene: TRBJ2-5; clone size: few; CDR3 protein: CASSGLYARTGETQYF; CDR3 DNA: TGTGCCAGCAGTGGGCTCTATGCACGGACTGGGGAGACCCAGTACTTC
V gene: TRBV28; D gene: .; J gene: TRBJ1-1; clone size: .; CDR3 protein: CASSLSANREAFF; CDR3 DNA: TGTGCCAGCAGTTTATCGGCAAACAGGGAAGCTTTCTTT
V gene: TRBV5-1; D gene: TRBD1; J gene: TRBJ1-5; clone size: .; CDR3 protein: CASSSGTGGHQPQHF; CDR3 DNA: TGCGCCAGCAGCTCGGGGACAGGGGGGCACCAGCCCCAGCATTTT
V gene: TRBV5-1; D gene: TRBD2; J gene: TRBJ2-1; clone size: .; CDR3 protein: CASSPRLAGRSSYNEQFF; CDR3 DNA: TGCGCCAGCAGCCCCCGACTAGCGGGACGTAGCTCCTACAATGAGCAGTTCTTC
V gene: TRBV29-1; D gene: .; J gene: TRBJ2-6; clone size: .; CDR3 protein: CSVGDRLHSGANGLTF; CDR3 DNA: TGCAGCGTTGGAGACAGGCTTCACTCTGGGGCCAACGGCCTGACTTTC
V gene: TRBV11-2; D gene: .; J gene: TRBJ2-5; clone size: .; CDR3 protein: CASSLQGETQYF; CDR3 DNA: TGTGCCAGCAGCTTACAGGGGGAGACCCAGTACTTC
V gene: TRBV5-4; D gene: .; J gene: TRBJ2-2; clone size: few; CDR3 protein: CASSATNRGELFF; CDR3 DNA: TGTGCCAGCAGCGCGACAAACCGGGGGGAGCTGTTTTTT